The rows below give T cell receptor beta chains drawn from one sample of a study of type 1 regulatory T cells. These receptors' targets are unknown. MiXCR, applied by TCRdb to the reads, yields one record per CDR3 protein. Of about 24,000 distinct CDR3 sequences listed, just under 75% were seen once; the top ten hold 14%. The sample was cultured T cells, either the whole culture or a sorted T cell fraction (not recorded which). Receptors originate from a human donor in good health. The CDR3 runs from the conserved cysteine through the conserved F or W. Fields, in order: J gene, CDR3 length, clone size, D gene, V gene, CDR3 protein, CDR3 DNA. A D gene is named only where the DNA matches it firmly. Part of the rows lack a size; the others show once, few, many or a class for expanded clones.

j_gene: TRBJ1-5
len: 13
abundance: .
d_gene: .
v_gene: TRBV12-3/TRBV12-4
CDR3aa: CASSWTDNQPQHF
CDR3nt: TGTGCCAGCAGTTGGACAGACAATCAGCCCCAGCATTTT

j_gene: TRBJ2-1
len: 14
abundance: once
d_gene: .
v_gene: TRBV10-3
CDR3aa: CAISRDDSSNEQFF
CDR3nt: TGTGCCATCTCGAGAGACGACTCATCCAATGAGCAGTTCTTC

j_gene: TRBJ2-2
len: 16
abundance: .
d_gene: TRBD2
v_gene: TRBV7-2
CDR3aa: CASSRTSGGAHGELFF
CDR3nt: TGTGCCAGCAGCCGGACTAGCGGGGGGGCCCACGGGGAGCTGTTTTTT

j_gene: TRBJ1-2
len: 15
abundance: .
d_gene: .
v_gene: TRBV7-9
CDR3aa: CASSSPGSGDYGYTF
CDR3nt: TGTGCCAGCAGCTCCCCCGGGTCCGGGGACTATGGCTACACCTTC

j_gene: TRBJ2-3
len: 14
abundance: few
d_gene: .
v_gene: TRBV10-3
CDR3aa: CAIMAGETTDTQYF
CDR3nt: TGTGCCATCATGGCCGGGGAGACCACAGATACGCAGTATTTT

j_gene: TRBJ1-3
len: 18
abundance: few
d_gene: TRBD1
v_gene: TRBV7-9
CDR3aa: CASSLEHGGGLSGNTIYF
CDR3nt: TGTGCCAGCAGCTTAGAGCATGGAGGGGGCCTCTCTGGAAACACCATATATTTT

j_gene: TRBJ1-6
len: 18
abundance: .
d_gene: TRBD1
v_gene: TRBV6-2/TRBV6-3
CDR3aa: CASSYDPSRQGSNSPLHF
CDR3nt: TGTGCCAGCAGTTACGACCCCTCCCGACAGGGGAGCAATTCACCCCTCCACTTT

j_gene: TRBJ2-3
len: 11
abundance: .
d_gene: .
v_gene: TRBV4-1
CDR3aa: CASSQRDTQYF
CDR3nt: TGCGCCAGCAGCCAGAGAGATACGCAGTATTTT

j_gene: TRBJ1-6
len: 14
abundance: .
d_gene: .
v_gene: TRBV20-1
CDR3aa: CSARKESYNSPLHF
CDR3nt: TGCAGTGCTAGGAAGGAATCCTATAATTCACCCCTCCACTTT

j_gene: TRBJ2-5
len: 14
abundance: few
d_gene: .
v_gene: TRBV5-4
CDR3aa: CASSLGDKRETQYF
CDR3nt: TGTGCCAGCAGCTTGGGTGATAAGCGAGAGACCCAGTACTTC

j_gene: TRBJ1-6
len: 14
abundance: .
d_gene: .
v_gene: TRBV6-2/TRBV6-3
CDR3aa: CASSYRRGNSPLHF
CDR3nt: TGTGCCAGCAGTTACAGGCGGGGGAATTCACCCCTCCACTTT

j_gene: TRBJ2-6
len: 15
abundance: few
d_gene: .
v_gene: TRBV6-6
CDR3aa: CASSYGSSGANVLTF
CDR3nt: TGTGCCAGCAGTTACGGTAGCTCTGGGGCCAACGTCCTGACTTTC

j_gene: TRBJ1-3
len: 16
abundance: .
d_gene: .
v_gene: TRBV6-1
CDR3aa: CASSDPTGYSGNTIYF
CDR3nt: TGTGCCAGCAGTGACCCGACAGGCTACTCTGGAAACACCATATATTTT

j_gene: TRBJ1-5
len: 14
abundance: .
d_gene: .
v_gene: TRBV2
CDR3aa: CASSEGRSGQPQHF
CDR3nt: TGTGCCAGCAGTGAAGGCAGGTCCGGGCAGCCCCAGCATTTT

j_gene: TRBJ1-2
len: 16
abundance: .
d_gene: .
v_gene: TRBV6-2/TRBV6-3
CDR3aa: CASSYPPIKSNYGYTF
CDR3nt: TGTGCCAGCAGTTACCCACCTATTAAGAGTAACTATGGCTACACCTTC

j_gene: TRBJ1-1
len: 15
abundance: .
d_gene: TRBD1
v_gene: TRBV7-9
CDR3aa: CASSIPSPRDRGAFF
CDR3nt: TGTGCCAGCAGTATACCCTCCCCCCGGGACAGGGGAGCTTTCTTT